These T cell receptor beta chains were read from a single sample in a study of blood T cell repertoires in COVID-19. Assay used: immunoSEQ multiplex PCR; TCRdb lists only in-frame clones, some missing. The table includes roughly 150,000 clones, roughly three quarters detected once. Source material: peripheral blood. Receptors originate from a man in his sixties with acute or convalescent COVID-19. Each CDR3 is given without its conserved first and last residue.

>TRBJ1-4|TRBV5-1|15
ASSLGTGPLGNEKLF
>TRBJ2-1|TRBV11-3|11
ASSSGLAGEQF
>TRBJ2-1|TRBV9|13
ASSAGGYFLNEQF
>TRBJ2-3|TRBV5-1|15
ASSRTSGDSGTDTQY
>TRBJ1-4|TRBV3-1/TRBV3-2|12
ASSHPGAGEKLF
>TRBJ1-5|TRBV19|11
ASSAAKNQPQH
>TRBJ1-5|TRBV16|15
ASSQSYRGQRSEPQH
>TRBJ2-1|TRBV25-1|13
ASSAGLAAYNEQF
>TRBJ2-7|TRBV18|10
ASSSGLHEQY
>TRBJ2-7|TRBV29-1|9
SVDSGGEQY
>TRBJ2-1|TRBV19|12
ASGTSGSRNEQF
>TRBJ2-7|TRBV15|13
ATSEWASGSYEQY
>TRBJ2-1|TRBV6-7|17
ASSAQGLAETVSYNEQF
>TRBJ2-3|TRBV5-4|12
ASHQTSSTDTQY
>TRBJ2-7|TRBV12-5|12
ASGGPTGFSEQY
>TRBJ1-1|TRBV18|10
ASSPGRSEAF
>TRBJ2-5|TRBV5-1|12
ASSFRRDGETQY